The next 31 T cell receptor beta chains were all read from a single sample in a study of cytomegalovirus exposure and HLA in healthy donors. Sequenced by immunoSEQ multiplex PCR; TCRdb stores in-frame clones only, minus some. The sample has about 190,000 clones, more than 70% seen once. The sequenced sample was PBMCs. The receptors were gathered from a young woman in good health and CMV-seronegative.

This clone occurred a few times. The genes are TRBV30 and TRBJ2-1, with D tentatively TRBD1 (6 bases). The CDR3 is made up of 16 amino acids. Trimming left V 2 bases short and J 5 bases short, with 19 bases between. Germline V lookup: CDR1 GTSNPN, CDR2 SVGIG (reference sequence). The CDR3 is CAWSLNLGAKNNEQFF. CDR3 DNA: TGTGCCTGGAGTTTGAATTTGGGGGCGAAGAACAATGAGCAGTTCTTC.

The chain is built from TRBV27 and TRBJ2-2; D remains unclear. Germline CDR1 reads MNHEY; CDR2 reads SMNVEV (reference sequence). V was shortened by 3 bases and J by 1 base, with 9 bases between the two germline ends. This CDR3 contains 15 residues. The CDR3 sequence is CASSFYEQNTGELFF. The CDR3 coding sequence is TGTGCCAGCAGTTTTTACGAACAGAACACCGGGGAGCTGTTTTTT.

This clone was seen just once. The gene calls are TRBV9 and TRBJ2-6, with D tentatively TRBD1 (5 bases). Germline V gene lookup returns CDR1 SGDLS and CDR2 YYNGEE. Trimming shortened V by 4 bases and J by 2 bases, and 13 bases separated the two germline ends. This CDR3 is 16 amino acids long. The CDR3, as DNA: TGTGCCAGCAGCCTCCAGGGTACAACTGGGGCCAACGTCCTGACTTTC. Protein sequence: CASSLQGTTGANVLTF.

J is TRBJ1-1 and V is TRBV30, with 7 bases identical to TRBD1. This CDR3 has 14 amino acids. Losses at the gene ends were 3 bases for V and 0 bases for J; bases not matched to a gene: 4. CDR1 GTSNPN and CDR2 SVGIG come from the germline V gene (reference sequence). The CDR3: CAWRKQGMNTEAFF. For the CDR3, the DNA is TGTGCCTGGAGAAAACAGGGGATGAACACTGAAGCTTTCTTT.

Note on this clone: It is unclear where the CDR3 begins or ends on the DNA, so no DNA is shown, and the CDR3 is as TCRdb lists it. The gene calls are TRBV12-1 and TRBJ1-1; the table's D gene call, TRBD1, was not cross checked with the DNA. TRBV12-1 is designated a pseudogene. The CDR3 totals 16 residues, both ends included. The CDR3: CASSFAAGTGGGEAFF.

This clone was counted only a few times. The gene calls are TRBV30 and TRBJ1-2; the D gene is possibly TRBD1 (5 bases). This CDR3 contains 14 residues. Germline assignment: CDR1 GTSNPN and CDR2 SVGIG (reference sequence). V was trimmed by 0 bases and J by 4 bases, leaving 12 bases between them. The CDR3 loop reads CAWSVRRQSYGYTF. DNA for the CDR3: TGTGCCTGGAGTGTACGGCGACAGTCCTATGGCTACACCTTC.

The chain is built from TRBV5-1 and TRBJ1-6; a weak D match, TRBD1 (5 bases). V was pared by 5 bases and J by 1 base, with 13 bases between. Germline V CDR1 and CDR2: SGHRS, YFSETQ. The CDR3 consists of 16 residues. The CDR3 loop is CASRHTAGSYNSPLHF. The CDR3 DNA sequence: TGCGCCAGCAGACATACCGCAGGGTCCTATAATTCACCCCTCCACTTT.

This chain connects TRBV5-1 to TRBJ1-2; 7 nucleotides match TRBD1. Trimming cost V 3 bases and J 4 bases; bases outside gene matches: 6. Germline V gene sequence: CDR1 SGHRS, CDR2 YFSETQ. The CDR3 is 14 residues long. CDR3 DNA: TGCGCCAGCAGCTCAGACAGGGTTGTCTATGGCTACACCTTC. This translates into CASSSDRVVYGYTF.

V usage is TRBV27 and J usage is TRBJ2-7; 9 bases are shared with TRBD2. Germline V CDR1 and CDR2: MNHEY, SMNVEV (reference sequence). Germline trimming cut 6 bases from V and 5 bases from J; bases unmatched to any gene: 11. This CDR3 is 15 amino acids long. The CDR3 protein is CASSHYGVAGDEQYF. CDR3 nucleotide sequence: TGTGCCAGCAGCCACTATGGGGTAGCGGGAGACGAGCAGTACTTC.

J is TRBJ1-5 and V is TRBV28; 7 positions agree with TRBD1. V gave up 5 bases and J gave up 1 base; unmatched junction bases: 2. Germline loops: CDR1 MDHEN, CDR2 SYDVKM. CDR3 length equals 14 residues. CDR3 protein: CASSPTGSNQPQHF. CDR3 sequence (DNA): TGTGCCAGCAGTCCGACAGGGAGCAATCAGCCCCAGCATTTT. Based on the CDR3 plus reference TRBV28 and TRBJ1-5, the full variable domain is DVKVTQSSRYLVKRTGEKVFLECVQDMDHENMFWYRQDPGLGLRLIYFSYDVKMKEKGDIPEGYSVSREKKERFSLILESASTNQTSMYLCASSPTGSNQPQHFGDGTRLSIL.

The gene calls are TRBV5-1 and TRBJ1-5, with D perhaps TRBD1 (6 bases). Looked up from germline, CDR1 is SGHRS and CDR2 is YFSETQ. The CDR3 covers 15 residues. Trimming cost V 0 bases and J 5 bases, with 12 bases left between them. CDR3: CASSLGGQYHQPQHF. Written as DNA, the CDR3 is TGCGCCAGCAGCTTGGGAGGACAGTACCATCAGCCCCAGCATTTT. The full variable domain, with the rest looked up from reference TRBV5-1 and TRBJ1-5, is KAGVTQTPRYLIKTRGQQVTLSCSPISGHRSVSWYQQTPGQGLQFLFEYFSETQRNKGNFPGRFSGRQFSNSRSEMNVSTLELGDSALYLCASSLGGQYHQPQHFGDGTRLSIL.

The chain employs TRBV5-1 and TRBJ2-1; 14 bases align to TRBD2. This CDR3 is 17 amino acids long. Germline lookup yields CDR1 SGHRS and CDR2 YFSETQ. V was clipped by 0 bases and J by 7 bases; unmatched bases: 6. Here the CDR3 DNA reads TGCGCCAGCAGCTTGGCCGGGACTAGCGGGAGTATGAATGAGCAGTTCTTC. Amino acids: CASSLAGTSGSMNEQFF.

This chain joins TRBV4-2 and TRBJ1-5, with D uncertain. The CDR3 loop spans 15 amino acids. V lost 0 bases and J 10 bases, leaving 16 bases between the germline ends. CDR1 and CDR2 (germline): LGHNA, YNFKEQ. CDR3 in amino acids: CASSQDSGASVPQHF. CDR3 in DNA: TGTGCCAGCAGCCAAGATTCGGGAGCTTCTGTACCCCAGCATTTT.

DNA of the CDR3: TGTGCCAGTAGTGTAAACAGGATACTGAACTATGGCTACACCTTC. Its protein product is CASSVNRILNYGYTF. This chain uses TRBV19 with TRBJ1-2; D may be TRBD1 (5 bases). Trimming left V 5 bases short and J 2 bases short, with 15 bases between. This CDR3 is built from 15 residues. Germline CDR1 reads LNHDA; CDR2 reads SQIVND (reference sequence).

This clone was observed a few times. The CDR3 region is CASSAEGLAYEQYF. In DNA, the CDR3 is TGTGCCAGCAGCGCAGAGGGACTGGCCTACGAGCAGTACTTC. The gene calls are TRBV9 and TRBJ2-7, with a weak D call TRBD2 (6 bases). V shed 3 bases and J shed 2 bases, with 12 bases lying between them. The germline CDR1 and CDR2 sequences are SGDLS and YYNGEE. The CDR3 covers 14 residues.

The chain joins TRBV19 to TRBJ2-2; 7 nucleotides align to TRBD1. Germline lookup yields CDR1 LNHDA and CDR2 SQIVND (reference sequence). V trimming: 5 bases; J trimming: 0 bases; junction bases outside the gene matches: 12. This CDR3 region has 18 residues. The CDR3 protein is CASSSGFLGTANTGELFF. The CDR3 DNA reads TGTGCCAGTAGTTCCGGATTCCTCGGGACAGCGAACACCGGGGAGCTGTTTTTT. The whole variable domain, remainder taken from reference TRBV19 and TRBJ2-2, is DGGITQSPKYLFRKEGQNVTLSCEQNLNHDAMYWYRQDPGQGLRLIYYSQIVNDFQKGDIAEGYSVSREKKESFPLTVTSAQKNPTAFYLCASSSGFLGTANTGELFFGEGSRLTVL.

The rearrangement uses TRBV4-1 and TRBJ1-2; D not certain. Germline V gene data show CDR1 as MGHRA and CDR2 as YSYEKL. The CDR3 runs 13 residues. The ends were cut back, 0 bases at V and 4 bases at J, with 6 bases in the middle. The CDR3 region has the DNA TGCGCCAGCAGCCAAGATATTATCTATGGCTACACCTTC. Translating gives CASSQDIIYGYTF.

The chain is built from TRBV2 and TRBJ1-1; D may be TRBD1 (6 bases). This CDR3 comprises 13 residues. Germline assignment: CDR1 SNHLY and CDR2 FYNNEI. V lost 0 bases and J 8 bases, leaving 10 bases between the germline ends. In nucleotides, the CDR3 is TGTGCCAGCAGTGAAGCGAGGGGACAAGAAGCTTTCTTT. It translates to CASSEARGQEAFF.

This rearrangement joins TRBV19 to TRBJ1-1; D is unclear. Germline CDR1 and CDR2: LNHDA and SQIVND (reference sequence). V shed 8 bases and J shed 6 bases, with 7 bases lying between them. This CDR3 spans 10 amino acids. CDR3: CASLGAEAFF. Here the CDR3 DNA reads TGTGCCAGTCTGGGCGCTGAAGCTTTCTTT.

The chain uses TRBV30 and TRBJ2-2; tentative D call: TRBD1 (6 bases). From germline, CDR1 is GTSNPN and CDR2 SVGIG (reference sequence). V was pared by 1 base and J by 6 bases, with 12 bases between. This CDR3 has 14 residues. The DNA of the CDR3 is TGTGCCTGGAGTGAGTACAGGGTCGCCGGGGAGCTGTTTTTT. It codes for CAWSEYRVAGELFF.

This clone was detected only once. The rearrangement uses TRBV30 and TRBJ2-5, with 8 nucleotides matching TRBD1. Germline V CDR1 and CDR2: GTSNPN, SVGIG (reference sequence). V trimming: 2 bases; J trimming: 4 bases; junction bases outside the gene matches: 6. This CDR3 is built from 14 residues. The CDR3 bases are TGTGCCTGGAGTCCAGGGGGCGGAGGAGAGACCCAGTACTTC. This encodes CAWSPGGGGETQYF. Together with reference TRBV30 and TRBJ2-5, the CDR3 gives the full variable domain: SQTIHQWPATLVQPVGSPLSLECTVEGTSNPNLYWYRQAAGRGLQLLFYSVGIGQISSEVPQNLSASRPQDRQFILSSKKLLLSDSGFYLCAWSPGGGGETQYFGPGTRLLVL.

This clone was detected once. V and J are TRBV6-1 and TRBJ1-2, with TRBD1 identical over 12 bases. CDR1 and CDR2 from the germline V gene are MNHNS and SASEGT. The J segment lost 9 bases and the V segment lost 1 base, leaving 3 bases of the junction unmatched. There are 14 residues in the CDR3. CDR3 DNA sequence: TGTGCCAGCAGTGAAGAGGGACAGGGGGCGAGCTACACCTTC. Its translation: CASSEEGQGASYTF.

The chain couples TRBV4-2 to TRBJ2-5; D is perhaps TRBD1 (6 bases). The CDR3 has 14 amino acids. V gave up 2 bases and J gave up 2 bases, with 9 bases separating them. Germline V gene data show CDR1 as LGHNA and CDR2 as YNFKEQ. The CDR3 loop reads CASSQTGSQETQYF. For the CDR3, the DNA is TGTGCCAGCAGCCAAACAGGGTCACAAGAGACCCAGTACTTC.

This clone was counted once. CDR3 sequence reads: CASSPGPKPHEQYF. The CDR3, as DNA: TGTGCCAGCAGCCCAGGCCCCAAACCCCACGAGCAGTACTTC. This sequence joins TRBV9 and TRBJ2-7; D gene unclear. Trimming left V 4 bases short and J 5 bases short, with 16 bases between. Looked up from germline, CDR1 is SGDLS and CDR2 is YYNGEE. The CDR3 sequence is 14 residues long.

The table lists this clone with a count of one. V and J are TRBV7-9 and TRBJ1-4, with D tentatively TRBD1 (6 bases). The CDR3 extends over 15 amino acids. Germline V CDR1 and CDR2: SEHNR, FQNEAQ (reference sequence). V shed 5 bases and J shed 1 base, with 11 bases lying between them. CDR3: CASSTYRVTNEKLFF. DNA of the CDR3: TGTGCCAGCAGCACGTACAGGGTAACTAATGAAAAACTGTTTTTT.

The chain carries TRBV5-1 and TRBJ1-2; D gene ambiguous. The germline V gene encodes CDR1 SGHRS and CDR2 YFSETQ. The CDR3 has 14 amino acids. The V end was cut by 4 bases, the J end by 0 bases, with 10 bases between. CDR3 loop: CASSPDLANYGYTF. The CDR3 DNA reads as TGCGCCAGCAGCCCAGACTTAGCTAACTATGGCTACACCTTC.

This sequence joins TRBV4-1 and TRBJ2-2; D is possibly TRBD2 (6 bases). Trimming shortened V by 4 bases and J by 4 bases, and 22 bases separated the two germline ends. Germline V lookup: CDR1 MGHRA, CDR2 YSYEKL. The CDR3 is 18 amino acids. The CDR3 DNA reads as TGCGCCAGCAGCCGGCTCCCGGGTTTGGGGGGAGGCACCGGGGAGCTGTTTTTT. It yields the protein CASSRLPGLGGGTGELFF.

The chain employs TRBV6-5 and TRBJ1-1; 7 nucleotides agree with TRBD1. Germline V CDR1 and CDR2: MNHEY, SVGAGI. The V gene end was trimmed by 5 bases and the J gene end by 5 bases; junction bases not matched to a gene: 8. CDR3 length: 14 residues. CDR3 bases: TGTGCCAGCAGTGCCCCAGGGGGTAGGACTGAAGCTTTCTTT. It codes for CASSAPGGRTEAFF.

The chain links TRBV29-1 to TRBJ1-1, with D possibly matching TRBD1 (5 bases). The length of the CDR3 is 14 residues. The germline V gene has CDR1 SQVTM and CDR2 ANQGSEA. The V end was cut by 0 bases, the J end by 3 bases, with 11 bases between. Here the CDR3 DNA reads TGCAGCGTTGAAGATCCAGGGTTTTACACTGAAGCTTTCTTT. This sequence encodes CSVEDPGFYTEAFF.

This clone was detected once. The chain is built from TRBV5-1 and TRBJ1-1; 8 positions match TRBD1. The CDR3 has 14 residues. V gave up 7 bases and J gave up 5 bases; unmatched junction bases: 10. Germline loops: CDR1 SGHRS, CDR2 YFSETQ. Here the CDR3 DNA reads TGCGCCAGCTCTGCAGGACAGGGTCCAACTGAAGCTTTCTTT. Encoded protein: CASSAGQGPTEAFF. The full variable domain, in which reference TRBV5-1 and TRBJ1-1 provide the parts outside the CDR3, is KAGVTQTPRYLIKTRGQQVTLSCSPISGHRSVSWYQQTPGQGLQFLFEYFSETQRNKGNFPGRFSGRQFSNSRSEMNVSTLELGDSALYLCASSAGQGPTEAFFGQGTRLTVV.

The chain combines TRBV29-1 with TRBJ1-1, with D maybe TRBD1 (6 bases). The CDR3 length is 12 residues. Per germline, CDR1 SQVTM and CDR2 ANQGSEA. Between the trimmed V and J ends, which lost 6 bases and 7 bases, there was a span of 15 bases. DNA for the CDR3: TGCAGCGTCTACAGGGTTGGGGGTGAAGCTTTCTTT. It specifies CSVYRVGGEAFF.